The 19 T cell receptor beta chains presented below share a single source sample, sequenced in a study of shared clonotypes between healthy human individuals. The assay was immunoSEQ multiplex PCR, and TCRdb's table has in-frame clones only and misses some. The repertoire consists of fewer than 2.5 million clones, with 93% occurring once and the leading ten covering roughly 0.39%. The specimen sequenced was naive CD4+ T cells from PBMCs. Subset given: CD45RA+ positively selected. The source is a young man in good health. Some clones in this sample may be carry-over from other donors' samples.

DNA for the CDR3: TGTGCCAGCAGTTTCCCCCGACTCGGCCCCTCTGGAAACACCATATATTTT. Its protein is CASSFPRLGPSGNTIYF. This chain connects TRBV28 to TRBJ1-3; unclear D gene. V was pared by 3 bases and J by 0 bases, with 15 bases between. Germline loops: CDR1 MDHEN, CDR2 SYDVKM. CDR3 length: 17 amino acids.

As concerns this clone: Different DNA sequences within this sample yield the same CDR3. The genes are TRBV5-1 and TRBJ1-5; perhaps TRBD1 as D (5 bases). Trimming left V 0 bases short and J 4 bases short, with 8 bases between. Germline lookup yields CDR1 SGHRS and CDR2 YFSETQ. CDR3 length: 14 amino acids. CDR3 in amino acids: CASSLGGPNQPQHF. The CDR3 DNA sequence: TGCGCCAGCAGCTTGGGGGGCCCTAATCAGCCCCAGCATTTT.

Details on this clone: This sample also contains other DNA sequences that code for the same CDR3. V and J are TRBV5-1 and TRBJ2-2; 8 bases are a match to TRBD1. The germline V gene has CDR1 SGHRS and CDR2 YFSETQ. V gave up 3 bases and J gave up 0 bases; unmatched junction bases: 1. CDR3 length equals 15 residues. This CDR3 reads CASSSDRANTGELFF. The CDR3 DNA sequence: TGCGCCAGCAGCTCGGACAGGGCGAACACCGGGGAGCTGTTTTTT.

The chain carries TRBV27 and TRBJ2-7, with TRBD1 matching 9 bases. The CDR3 has 14 amino acids. V was pared by 2 bases and J by 7 bases, with 6 bases of the junction left unmatched. The germline CDR1 and CDR2 sequences are MNHEY and SMNVEV (reference sequence). The CDR3, as DNA: TGTGCCAGCAGTTTACTGGGACAGGGTTATGAGCAGTACTTC. Translating it yields CASSLLGQGYEQYF.

This sequence joins TRBV5-1 and TRBJ2-1; 7 bases match TRBD2. With V trimmed by 2 bases and J by 6 bases, 8 bases remained unmatched. In germline, CDR1 is SGHRS, CDR2 YFSETQ. The CDR3 totals 15 residues. The CDR3 nucleotides are TGCGCCAGCAGCTTTGGGCGGGGGACCAGCAATGAGCAGTTCTTC. This translates into CASSFGRGTSNEQFF.

This chain's CDR3 is CASSPQLVTGELFF. DNA for the CDR3: TGTGCCAGCAGTCCCCAGTTGGTCACCGGGGAGCTGTTTTTT. The chain has TRBV27 and TRBJ2-2; D is ambiguous. Trimming removed 5 bases from V and 4 bases from J, with 11 bases in between. The CDR3 runs to 14 residues. CDR1 and CDR2 (germline): MNHEY, SMNVEV (reference sequence).

The count of this clone is one. V usage is TRBV9 and J usage is TRBJ2-1, with 7 positions matching TRBD2. J lost 10 bases, V lost 0 bases, and 7 bases had no gene match. Germline CDR1 SGDLS, CDR2 YYNGEE. The CDR3 loop spans 14 amino acids. The CDR3 spells CASSVGVGREEQFF. The DNA for the CDR3 is TGTGCCAGCAGCGTAGGGGTGGGGAGGGAGGAGCAGTTCTTC.

The chain links TRBV6-5 to TRBJ2-1; D gene uncertain. V was pared by 3 bases and J by 9 bases, with 12 bases between. Looked up from germline, CDR1 is MNHEY and CDR2 is SVGAGI. This CDR3 has 13 amino acids. CDR3 in DNA: TGTGCCAGCAGTTATTTCGGTGGGTCTGAGCAGTTCTTC. It yields the protein CASSYFGGSEQFF.

This sequence joins TRBV28 and TRBJ1-2; D might be TRBD1 (5 bases). In germline, CDR1 is MDHEN, CDR2 SYDVKM. This CDR3 comprises 14 residues. Trimming took off 6 bases at V and 8 bases at J, with 19 bases between the two ends. CDR3 sequence: CASRLTGPWIGYTF. The CDR3 nucleotides read TGTGCCAGCAGGTTAACGGGACCCTGGATCGGCTACACCTTC.

The V and J genes are TRBV28 and TRBJ2-2; D is uncertain. The ends were cut back, 2 bases at V and 2 bases at J, with 9 bases in the middle. Germline V gene sequence: CDR1 MDHEN, CDR2 SYDVKM. CDR3 size: 15 residues. The CDR3 is CASSLKQFNTGELFF. The CDR3 DNA reads as TGTGCCAGCAGTTTAAAACAGTTTAACACCGGGGAGCTGTTTTTT.

In DNA form, the CDR3 reads TGCGCCAGCAGCTCCAGTCTAGCGGGAGTTCGGACCGGGGAGCTGTTTTTT. Protein: CASSSSLAGVRTGELFF. This chain uses TRBV5-1 with TRBJ2-2, with 10 bases matching TRBD2. V shed 3 bases, J shed 5 bases, and the junction held 10 bases outside the gene matches. Germline CDR1 SGHRS, CDR2 YFSETQ. This CDR3 has 17 residues.

The V and J genes are TRBV30 and TRBJ2-7; D gene unclear. From germline, CDR1 is GTSNPN and CDR2 SVGIG (reference sequence). Deletions cut 0 bases from V and 7 bases from J, with 13 bases between. This CDR3 region has 13 residues. CDR3 region: CAWSVLAPGEQYF. CDR3 DNA sequence: TGTGCCTGGAGTGTACTCGCTCCCGGGGAGCAGTACTTC.

This sequence joins TRBV5-1 and TRBJ1-1; possibly TRBD1 for D (5 bases). Trimming took off 7 bases at V and 5 bases at J, with 12 bases between the two ends. Per germline, CDR1 SGHRS and CDR2 YFSETQ. CDR3 length equals 12 residues. The CDR3 DNA reads TGCGCCAGCTCCGGAGCAGGGACTGAAGCTTTCTTT. Translating it yields CASSGAGTEAFF. Filled out from reference TRBV5-1 and TRBJ1-1, the complete variable domain reads KAGVTQTPRYLIKTRGQQVTLSCSPISGHRSVSWYQQTPGQGLQFLFEYFSETQRNKGNFPGRFSGRQFSNSRSEMNVSTLELGDSALYLCASSGAGTEAFFGQGTRLTVV.

This rearrangement joins TRBV28 to TRBJ1-2; a possible D gene is TRBD1 (5 bases). The CDR3 extends over 13 amino acids. V shed 6 bases and J shed 13 bases, with 21 bases lying between them. CDR1 and CDR2 (germline): MDHEN, SYDVKM. The CDR3 spells CASSRKLGGGSTF. CDR3 DNA sequence: TGTGCCAGCAGCAGGAAGCTCGGGGGGGGGTCCACCTTC.

V and J are TRBV11-3 and TRBJ2-2; TRBD1 might be the D (5 bases). This CDR3 has 13 amino acids. Germline V lookup: CDR1 SGHNT, CDR2 YENEEA. Trimming cost V 4 bases and J 5 bases, with 8 bases left between them. The CDR3 protein is CASSSQETGELFF. The CDR3 nucleotides are TGTGCCAGCAGCTCACAGGAGACCGGGGAGCTGTTTTTT.

The gene calls are TRBV18 and TRBJ1-5; 8 positions match TRBD1. V lost 3 bases, J lost 6 bases, and 10 bases stayed unmatched. From germline, CDR1 is KGHSH and CDR2 LQKENI. CDR3 length: 16 residues. Written as DNA, the CDR3 is TGTGCCAGCTCACCGACAGGGGATCGGGGAAGTCAGCCCCAGCATTTT. Residues: CASSPTGDRGSQPQHF.

The V call is TRBV4-2, the J call TRBJ2-5; D might be TRBD1 or TRBD2, each matching 6 bases. The ends were cut back, 0 bases at V and 5 bases at J, with 13 bases in the middle. CDR3 length: 15 amino acids. CDR1 and CDR2 (germline): LGHNA, YNFKEQ. In nucleotides, the CDR3 is TGTGCCAGCAGCCAAGAACGTCGGGGGCAGGAGACCCAGTACTTC. This sequence encodes CASSQERRGQETQYF.

This clone came up once. Other DNA sequences in the same sample also yield this CDR3. The chain links TRBV28 to TRBJ1-2; no clear D gene. V lost 1 base, J lost 1 base, and 4 bases lay in between. CDR1 and CDR2 from the germline V gene are MDHEN and SYDVKM. The CDR3 extends over 13 amino acids. CDR3 DNA: TGTGCCAGCAGTTTATTGATTAACTATGGCTACACCTTC. Encoded protein: CASSLLINYGYTF.

The CDR3 coding sequence is TGTGCCACCCAACCTCCAGGGGCTAGGACTGAAGCTTTCTTT. The encoded protein is CATQPPGARTEAFF. The chain couples TRBV28 to TRBJ1-1; weak D call: TRBD1 (6 bases). The V gene's germline CDR1 is MDHEN and CDR2 SYDVKM. The length of the CDR3 is 14 residues. The V end was cut by 10 bases, the J end by 5 bases, with 20 bases between.